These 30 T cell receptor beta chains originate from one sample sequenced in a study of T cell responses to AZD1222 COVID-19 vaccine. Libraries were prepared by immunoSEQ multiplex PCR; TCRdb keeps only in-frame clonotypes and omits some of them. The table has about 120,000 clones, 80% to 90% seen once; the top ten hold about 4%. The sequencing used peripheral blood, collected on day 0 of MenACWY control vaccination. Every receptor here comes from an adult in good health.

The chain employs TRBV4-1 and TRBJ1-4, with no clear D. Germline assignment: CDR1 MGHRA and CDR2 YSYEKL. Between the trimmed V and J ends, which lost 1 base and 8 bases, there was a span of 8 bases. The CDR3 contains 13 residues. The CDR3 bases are TGCGCCAGCAGCCAAGTTTCGGGGGAAAAACTGTTTTTT. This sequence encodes CASSQVSGEKLFF.

The CDR3 protein is CASSVGSRGVLQDTQYF. The CDR3 bases are TGCGCCAGCAGCGTGGGGAGCAGGGGAGTACTCCAAGATACGCAGTATTTT. The chain is built from TRBV5-1 and TRBJ2-3; a possible D gene is TRBD1 (6 bases). The CDR3 covers 17 residues. Trimming removed 4 bases from V and 5 bases from J, with 23 bases in between. The V gene's germline CDR1 is SGHRS and CDR2 YFSETQ.

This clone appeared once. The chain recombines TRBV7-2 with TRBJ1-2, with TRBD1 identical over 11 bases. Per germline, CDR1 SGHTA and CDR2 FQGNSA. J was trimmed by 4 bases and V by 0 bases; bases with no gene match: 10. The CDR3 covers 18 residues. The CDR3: CASSLADPGQGVGYGYTF. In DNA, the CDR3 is TGTGCCAGCAGCTTAGCGGATCCGGGACAGGGGGTGGGCTATGGCTACACCTTC. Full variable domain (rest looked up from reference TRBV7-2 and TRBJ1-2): GAGVSQSPSNKVTEKGKDVELRCDPISGHTALYWYRQSLGQGLEFLIYFQGNSAPDKSGLPSDRFSAERTGGSVSTLTIQRTQQEDSAVYLCASSLADPGQGVGYGYTFGSGTRLTVV.

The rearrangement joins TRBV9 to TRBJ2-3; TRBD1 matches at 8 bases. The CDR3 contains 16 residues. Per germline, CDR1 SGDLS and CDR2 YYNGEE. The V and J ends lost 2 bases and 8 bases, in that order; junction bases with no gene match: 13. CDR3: CASSVAGDRYQSTQYF. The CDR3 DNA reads TGTGCCAGCAGCGTCGCCGGGGACAGGTATCAAAGTACGCAGTATTTT.

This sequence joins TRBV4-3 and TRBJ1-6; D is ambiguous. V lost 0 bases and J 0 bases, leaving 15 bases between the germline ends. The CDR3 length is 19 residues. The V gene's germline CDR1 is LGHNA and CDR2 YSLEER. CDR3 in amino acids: CASSQESATLSSYNSPLHF. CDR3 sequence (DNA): TGCGCCAGCAGCCAAGAATCGGCTACCTTGAGCTCCTATAATTCACCCCTCCACTTT.

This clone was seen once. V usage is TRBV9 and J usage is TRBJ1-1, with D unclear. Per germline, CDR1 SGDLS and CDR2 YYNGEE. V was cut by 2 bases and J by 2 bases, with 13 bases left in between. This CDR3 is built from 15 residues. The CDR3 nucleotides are TGTGCCAGCAGCGTCTACAGTGGGATTAACACTGAAGCTTTCTTT. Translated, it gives CASSVYSGINTEAFF.

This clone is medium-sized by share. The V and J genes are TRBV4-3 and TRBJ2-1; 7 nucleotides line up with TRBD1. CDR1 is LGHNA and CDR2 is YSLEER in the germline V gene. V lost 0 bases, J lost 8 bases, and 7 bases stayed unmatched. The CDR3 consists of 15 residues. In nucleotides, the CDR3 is TGCGCCAGCAGCCAAGAGGGCAGGGGGTTAGATGAGCAGTTCTTC. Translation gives CASSQEGRGLDEQFF.

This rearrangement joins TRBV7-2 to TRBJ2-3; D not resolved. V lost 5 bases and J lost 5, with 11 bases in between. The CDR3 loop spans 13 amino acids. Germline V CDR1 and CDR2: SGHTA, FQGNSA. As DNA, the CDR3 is TGTGCCAGCAGCGCCCAACTGATAGATACGCAGTATTTT. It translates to CASSAQLIDTQYF.

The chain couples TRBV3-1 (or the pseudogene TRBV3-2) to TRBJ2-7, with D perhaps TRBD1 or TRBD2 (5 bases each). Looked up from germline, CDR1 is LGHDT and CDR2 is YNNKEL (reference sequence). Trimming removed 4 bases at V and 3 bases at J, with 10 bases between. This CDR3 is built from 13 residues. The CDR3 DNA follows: TGTGCCAGCAGCCTAAGAGGGGACTACGAGCAGTACTTC. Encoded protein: CASSLRGDYEQYF.

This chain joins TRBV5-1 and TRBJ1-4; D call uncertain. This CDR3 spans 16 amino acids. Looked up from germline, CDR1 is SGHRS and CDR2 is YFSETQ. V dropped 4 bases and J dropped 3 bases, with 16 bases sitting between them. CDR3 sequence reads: CASSASPPSPNEKLFF. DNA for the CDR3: TGCGCCAGCAGCGCATCACCCCCGAGCCCTAATGAAAAACTGTTTTTT.

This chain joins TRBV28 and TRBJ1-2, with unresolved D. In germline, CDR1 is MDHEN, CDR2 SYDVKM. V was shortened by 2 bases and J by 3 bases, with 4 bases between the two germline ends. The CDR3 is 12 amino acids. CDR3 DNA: TGTGCCAGCAGTTTACTGTACTATGGCTACACCTTC. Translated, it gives CASSLLYYGYTF.

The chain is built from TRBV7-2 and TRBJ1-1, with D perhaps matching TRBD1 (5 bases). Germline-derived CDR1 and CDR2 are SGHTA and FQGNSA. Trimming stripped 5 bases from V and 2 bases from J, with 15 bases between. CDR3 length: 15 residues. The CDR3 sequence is CASSTRRDLNTEAFF. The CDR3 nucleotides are TGTGCCAGCAGCACACGGAGGGACCTAAACACTGAAGCTTTCTTT.

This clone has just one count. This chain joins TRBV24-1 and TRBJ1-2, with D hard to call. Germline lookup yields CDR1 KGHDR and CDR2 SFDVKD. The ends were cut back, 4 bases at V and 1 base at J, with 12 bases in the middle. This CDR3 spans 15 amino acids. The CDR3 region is CATSDPSGDNYGYTF. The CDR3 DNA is TGTGCCACCAGTGACCCCAGCGGGGATAACTATGGCTACACCTTC.

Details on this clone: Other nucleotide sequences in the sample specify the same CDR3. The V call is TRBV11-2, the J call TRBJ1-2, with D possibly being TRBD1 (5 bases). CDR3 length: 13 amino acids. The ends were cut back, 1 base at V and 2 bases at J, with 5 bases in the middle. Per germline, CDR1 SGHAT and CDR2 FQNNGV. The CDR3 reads CASSLGQNYGYTF. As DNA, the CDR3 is TGTGCCAGCAGCTTAGGACAGAACTATGGCTACACCTTC.

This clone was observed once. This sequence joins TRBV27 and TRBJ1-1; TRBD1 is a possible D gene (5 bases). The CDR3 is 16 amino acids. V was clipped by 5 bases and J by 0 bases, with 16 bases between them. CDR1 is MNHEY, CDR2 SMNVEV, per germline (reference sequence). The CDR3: CASSPEGASLNTEAFF. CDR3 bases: TGTGCCAGCAGTCCAGAAGGGGCCAGTTTGAACACTGAAGCTTTCTTT.

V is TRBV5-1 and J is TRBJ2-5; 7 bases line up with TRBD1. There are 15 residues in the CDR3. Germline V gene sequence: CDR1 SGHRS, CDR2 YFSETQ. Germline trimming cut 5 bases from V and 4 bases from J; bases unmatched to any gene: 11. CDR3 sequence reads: CASRPRQGIGETQYF. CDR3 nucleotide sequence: TGCGCCAGCAGACCACGACAGGGTATAGGAGAGACCCAGTACTTC.

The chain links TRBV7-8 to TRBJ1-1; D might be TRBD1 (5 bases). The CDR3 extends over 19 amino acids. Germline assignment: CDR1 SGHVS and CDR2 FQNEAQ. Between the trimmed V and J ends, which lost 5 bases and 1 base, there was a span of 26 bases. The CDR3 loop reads CASSTLLGWLRDANTEAFF. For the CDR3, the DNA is TGTGCCAGCAGCACCCTACTGGGGTGGTTGCGGGACGCGAACACTGAAGCTTTCTTT. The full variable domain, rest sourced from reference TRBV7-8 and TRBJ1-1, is GAGVSQSPRYKVAKRGQDVALRCDPISGHVSLFWYQQALGQGPEFLTYFQNEAQLDKSGLPSDRFFAERPEGSVSTLKIQRTQQEDSAVYLCASSTLLGWLRDANTEAFFGQGTRLTVV.

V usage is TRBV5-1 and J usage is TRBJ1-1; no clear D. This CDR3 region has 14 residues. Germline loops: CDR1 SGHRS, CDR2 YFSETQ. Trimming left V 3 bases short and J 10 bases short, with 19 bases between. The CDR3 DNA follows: TGCGCCAGCAGCTCCCAGCTGGGTGGTCTTGGAGCTTTCTTT. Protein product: CASSSQLGGLGAFF. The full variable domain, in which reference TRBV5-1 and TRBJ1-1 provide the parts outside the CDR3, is KAGVTQTPRYLIKTRGQQVTLSCSPISGHRSVSWYQQTPGQGLQFLFEYFSETQRNKGNFPGRFSGRQFSNSRSEMNVSTLELGDSALYLCASSSQLGGLGAFFGQGTRLTVV.

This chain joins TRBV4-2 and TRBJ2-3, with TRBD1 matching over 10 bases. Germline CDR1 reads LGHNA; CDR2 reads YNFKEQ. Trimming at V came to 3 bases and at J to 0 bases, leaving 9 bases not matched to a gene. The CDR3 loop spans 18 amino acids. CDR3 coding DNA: TGTGCCAGCAGCCACGACCGGGACAGGGGAGCTAGCACAGATACGCAGTATTTT. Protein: CASSHDRDRGASTDTQYF.

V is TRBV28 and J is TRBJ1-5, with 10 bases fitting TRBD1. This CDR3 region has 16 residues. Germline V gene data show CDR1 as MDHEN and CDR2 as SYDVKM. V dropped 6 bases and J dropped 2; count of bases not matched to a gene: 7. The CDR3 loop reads CASSPGTGVGNQPQHF. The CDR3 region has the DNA TGTGCCAGCAGCCCCGGGACAGGGGTTGGCAATCAGCCCCAGCATTTT.

The CDR3 coding sequence is TGTGCCAGCAGTCCTGGGGGGAGCAATCAGCCCCAGCATTTT. Amino acid sequence: CASSPGGSNQPQHF. The chain links TRBV27 to TRBJ1-5; TRBD1 is a possible D gene (5 bases). The CDR3 is 14 amino acids. Deletions cut 5 bases from V and 1 base from J, with 9 bases between. CDR1 is MNHEY, CDR2 SMNVEV, per germline (reference sequence).

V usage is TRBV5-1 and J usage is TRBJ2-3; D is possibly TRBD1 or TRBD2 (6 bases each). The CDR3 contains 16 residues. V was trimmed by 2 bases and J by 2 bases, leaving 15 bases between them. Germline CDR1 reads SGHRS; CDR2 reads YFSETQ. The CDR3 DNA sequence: TGCGCCAGCAGCTTAGTTTTGGGGGGCAACACAGATACGCAGTATTTT. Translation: CASSLVLGGNTDTQYF.

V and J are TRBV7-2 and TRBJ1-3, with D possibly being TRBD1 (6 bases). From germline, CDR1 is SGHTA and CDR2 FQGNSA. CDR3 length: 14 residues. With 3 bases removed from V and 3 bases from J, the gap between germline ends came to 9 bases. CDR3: CASSFQGFGNTIYF. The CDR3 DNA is TGTGCCAGCAGCTTCCAGGGGTTTGGAAACACCATATATTTT.

Here the CDR3 DNA reads TGCGCCAGCAGCCACCAGGGGGAAACTGAAAAACTGTTTTTT. Protein product: CASSHQGETEKLFF. The rearrangement uses TRBV5-1 and TRBJ1-4; TRBD1 agrees at 7 bases. The V gene's germline CDR1 is SGHRS and CDR2 YFSETQ. V trimming: 4 bases; J trimming: 7 bases; junction bases outside the gene matches: 7. The CDR3 is 14 residues long.

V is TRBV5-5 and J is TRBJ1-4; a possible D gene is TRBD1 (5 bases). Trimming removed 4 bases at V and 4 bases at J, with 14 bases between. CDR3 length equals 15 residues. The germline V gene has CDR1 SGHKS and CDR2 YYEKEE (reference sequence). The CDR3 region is CASSPPTGVNEKLFF. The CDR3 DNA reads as TGTGCCAGCAGCCCCCCCACAGGCGTTAATGAAAAACTGTTTTTT. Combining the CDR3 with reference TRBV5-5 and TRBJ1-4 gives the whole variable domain DAGVTQSPTHLIKTRGQQVTLRCSPISGHKSVSWYQQVLGQGPQFIFQYYEKEERGRGNFPDRFSARQFPNYSSELNVNALLLGDSALYLCASSPPTGVNEKLFFGSGTQLSVL.

The CDR3 coding sequence is TGTGCCAGCAGCCAGAGGTACTACTATGGCTACACCTTC. Amino acid sequence: CASSQRYYYGYTF. This chain uses TRBV14 with TRBJ1-2; D unresolved. CDR3 size: 13 residues. Trimming removed 3 bases from V and 3 bases from J, with 8 bases in between. Germline-derived CDR1 and CDR2 are SGHDN and FVKESK.

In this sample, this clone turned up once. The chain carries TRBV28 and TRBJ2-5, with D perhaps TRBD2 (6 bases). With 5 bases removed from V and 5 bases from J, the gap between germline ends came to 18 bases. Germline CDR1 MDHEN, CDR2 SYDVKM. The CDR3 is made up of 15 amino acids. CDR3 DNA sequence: TGTGCCAGCAGTCCCCGTGGAGGGGTAAGGGAGACCCAGTACTTC. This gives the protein CASSPRGGVRETQYF.

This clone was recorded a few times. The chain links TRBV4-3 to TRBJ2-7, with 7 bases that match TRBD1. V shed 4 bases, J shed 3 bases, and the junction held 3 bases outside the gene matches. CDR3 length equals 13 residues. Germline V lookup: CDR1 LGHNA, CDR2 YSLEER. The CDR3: CASSRWTGYEQYF. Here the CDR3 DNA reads TGCGCCAGCAGCCGATGGACAGGCTACGAGCAGTACTTC.

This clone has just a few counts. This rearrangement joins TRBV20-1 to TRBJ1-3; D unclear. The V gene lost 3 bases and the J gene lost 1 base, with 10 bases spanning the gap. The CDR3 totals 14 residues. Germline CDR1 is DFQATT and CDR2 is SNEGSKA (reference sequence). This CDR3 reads CSASARSSGNTIYF. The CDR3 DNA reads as TGCAGTGCTAGTGCCAGGTCATCTGGAAACACCATATATTTT.

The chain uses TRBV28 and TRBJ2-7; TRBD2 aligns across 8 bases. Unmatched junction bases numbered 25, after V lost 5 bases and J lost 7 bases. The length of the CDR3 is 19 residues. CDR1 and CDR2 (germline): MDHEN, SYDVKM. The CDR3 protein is CASSVFIPIGGGGPREQYF. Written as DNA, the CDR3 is TGTGCCAGCAGTGTATTCATCCCCATCGGGGGCGGGGGGCCCCGGGAGCAGTACTTC.